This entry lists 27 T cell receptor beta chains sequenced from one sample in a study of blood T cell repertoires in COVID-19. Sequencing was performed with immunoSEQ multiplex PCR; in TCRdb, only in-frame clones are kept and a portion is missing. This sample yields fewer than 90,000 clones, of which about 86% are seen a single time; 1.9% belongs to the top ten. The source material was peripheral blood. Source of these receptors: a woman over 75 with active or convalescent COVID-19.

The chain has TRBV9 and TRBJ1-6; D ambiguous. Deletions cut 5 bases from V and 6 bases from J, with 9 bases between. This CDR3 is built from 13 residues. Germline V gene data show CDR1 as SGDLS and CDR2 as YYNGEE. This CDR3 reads CASSSTPNSPLHF. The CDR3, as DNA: TGTGCCAGCAGTTCTACTCCTAATTCACCCCTCCACTTT.

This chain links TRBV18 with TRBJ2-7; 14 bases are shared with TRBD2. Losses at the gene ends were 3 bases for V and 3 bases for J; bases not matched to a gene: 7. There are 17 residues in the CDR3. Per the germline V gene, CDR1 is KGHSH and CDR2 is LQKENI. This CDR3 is CASSPIRTSGGNYEQYF. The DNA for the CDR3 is TGTGCCAGCTCACCTATTCGGACTAGCGGGGGGAACTACGAGCAGTACTTC.

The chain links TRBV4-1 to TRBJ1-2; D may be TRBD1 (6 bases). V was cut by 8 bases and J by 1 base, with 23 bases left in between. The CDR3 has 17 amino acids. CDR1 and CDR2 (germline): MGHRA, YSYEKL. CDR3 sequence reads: CASSRLSNRDLNYGYTF. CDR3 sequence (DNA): TGCGCCAGCTCCCGCTTATCAAACAGGGATCTTAACTATGGCTACACCTTC.

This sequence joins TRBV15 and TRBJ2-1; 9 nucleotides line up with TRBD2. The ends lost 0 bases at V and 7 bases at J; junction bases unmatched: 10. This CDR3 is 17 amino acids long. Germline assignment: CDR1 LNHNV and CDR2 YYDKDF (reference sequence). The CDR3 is CATSRDWRGLARNEQFF. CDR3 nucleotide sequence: TGTGCCACCAGCAGAGATTGGAGAGGACTAGCGCGGAATGAGCAGTTCTTC. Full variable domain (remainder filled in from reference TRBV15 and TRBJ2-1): DAMVIQNPRYQVTQFGKPVTLSCSQTLNHNVMYWYQQKSSQAPKLLFHYYDKDFNNEADTPDNFQSRRPNTSFCFLDIRSPGLGDTAMYLCATSRDWRGLARNEQFFGPGTRLTVL.

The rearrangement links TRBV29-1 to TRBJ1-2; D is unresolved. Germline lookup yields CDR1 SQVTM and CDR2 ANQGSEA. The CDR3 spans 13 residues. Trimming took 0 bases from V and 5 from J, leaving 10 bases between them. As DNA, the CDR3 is TGCAGCGTTGAAGATGCCGCGTCGTATGGCTACACCTTC. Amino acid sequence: CSVEDAASYGYTF. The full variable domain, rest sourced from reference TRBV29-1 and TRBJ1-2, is SAVISQKPSRDICQRGTSLTIQCQVDSQVTMMFWYRQQPGQSLTLIATANQGSEATYESGFVIDKFPISRPNLTFSTLTVSNMSPEDSSIYLCSVEDAASYGYTFGSGTRLTVV.

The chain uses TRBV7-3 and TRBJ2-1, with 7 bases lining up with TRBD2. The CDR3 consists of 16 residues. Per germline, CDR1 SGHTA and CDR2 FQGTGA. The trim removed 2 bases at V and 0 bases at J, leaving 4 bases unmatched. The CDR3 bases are TGTGCCAGCAGCTTACTAGCGGCCCGCTCCTACAATGAGCAGTTCTTC. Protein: CASSLLAARSYNEQFF.

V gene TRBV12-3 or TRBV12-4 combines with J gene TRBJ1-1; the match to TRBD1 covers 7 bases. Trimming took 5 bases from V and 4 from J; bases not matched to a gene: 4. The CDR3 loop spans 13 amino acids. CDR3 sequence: CASSQQGGTEAFF. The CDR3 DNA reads TGTGCCAGCAGTCAGCAGGGGGGCACTGAAGCTTTCTTT.

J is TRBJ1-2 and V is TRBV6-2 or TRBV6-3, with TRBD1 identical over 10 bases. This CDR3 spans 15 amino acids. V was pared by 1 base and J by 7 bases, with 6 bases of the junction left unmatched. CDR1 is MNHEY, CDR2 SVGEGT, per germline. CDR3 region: CASSYFRTGGLGYTF. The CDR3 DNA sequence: TGTGCCAGCAGTTACTTTAGGACAGGGGGACTTGGCTACACCTTC.

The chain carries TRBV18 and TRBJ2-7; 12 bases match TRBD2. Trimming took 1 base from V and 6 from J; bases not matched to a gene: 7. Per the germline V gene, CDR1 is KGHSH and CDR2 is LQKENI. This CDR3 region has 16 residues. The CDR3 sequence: CASSPQASGGAVEQYF. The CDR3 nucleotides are TGTGCCAGCTCACCACAGGCTAGCGGGGGGGCAGTCGAGCAGTACTTC.

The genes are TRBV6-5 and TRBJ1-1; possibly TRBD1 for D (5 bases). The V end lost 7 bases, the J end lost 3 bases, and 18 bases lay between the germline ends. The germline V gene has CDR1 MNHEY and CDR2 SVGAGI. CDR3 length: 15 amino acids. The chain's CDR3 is CASILGGGWDTEAFF. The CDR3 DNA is TGTGCCAGCATCCTGGGGGGAGGGTGGGACACTGAAGCTTTCTTT.

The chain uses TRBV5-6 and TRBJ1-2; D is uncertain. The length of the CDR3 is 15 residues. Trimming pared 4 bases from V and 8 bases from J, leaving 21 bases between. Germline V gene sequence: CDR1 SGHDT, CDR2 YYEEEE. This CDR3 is CASSPSDGGIHGYTF. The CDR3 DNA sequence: TGTGCCAGCAGCCCGTCGGACGGAGGAATTCACGGCTACACCTTC.

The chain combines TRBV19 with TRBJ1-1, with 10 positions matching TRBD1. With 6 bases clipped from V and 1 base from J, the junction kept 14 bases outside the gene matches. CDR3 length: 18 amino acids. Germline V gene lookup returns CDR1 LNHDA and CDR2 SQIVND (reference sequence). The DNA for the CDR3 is TGTGCCAGTAGGACTACCGGGACAGGGGCTTTCAGGAACACTGAAGCTTTCTTT. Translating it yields CASRTTGTGAFRNTEAFF.

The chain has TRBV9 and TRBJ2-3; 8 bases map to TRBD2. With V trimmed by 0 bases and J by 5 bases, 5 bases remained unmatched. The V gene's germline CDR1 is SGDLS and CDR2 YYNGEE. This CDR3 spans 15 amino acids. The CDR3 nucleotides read TGTGCCAGCAGCGTAGCGGCGGGGGGTGTAGATACGCAGTATTTT. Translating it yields CASSVAAGGVDTQYF.

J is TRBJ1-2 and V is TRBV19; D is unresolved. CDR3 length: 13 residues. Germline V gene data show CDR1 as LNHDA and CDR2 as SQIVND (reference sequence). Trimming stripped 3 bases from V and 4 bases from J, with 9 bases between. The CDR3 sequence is CASSIRNSYGYTF. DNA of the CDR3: TGTGCCAGTAGTATTCGTAACAGCTATGGCTACACCTTC.

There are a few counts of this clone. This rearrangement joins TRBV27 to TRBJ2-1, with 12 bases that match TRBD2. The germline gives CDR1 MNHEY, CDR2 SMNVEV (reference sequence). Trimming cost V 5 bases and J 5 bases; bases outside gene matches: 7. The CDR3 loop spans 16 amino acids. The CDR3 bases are TGTGCCAGCAGTCCGGGGACTAGCGGGTATAACAATGAGCAGTTCTTC. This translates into CASSPGTSGYNNEQFF.

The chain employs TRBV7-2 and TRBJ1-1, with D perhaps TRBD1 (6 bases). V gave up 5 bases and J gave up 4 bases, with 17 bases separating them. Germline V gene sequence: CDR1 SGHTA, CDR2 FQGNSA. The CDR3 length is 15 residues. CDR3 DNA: TGTGCCAGCAGCCCATTTACAGGGTTGCCCACTGAAGCTTTCTTT. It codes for CASSPFTGLPTEAFF.

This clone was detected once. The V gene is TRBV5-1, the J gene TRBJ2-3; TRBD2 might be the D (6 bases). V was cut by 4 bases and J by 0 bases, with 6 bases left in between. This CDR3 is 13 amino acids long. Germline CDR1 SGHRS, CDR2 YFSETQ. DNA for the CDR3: TGCGCCAGCAGCGGGACTAGCACAGATACGCAGTATTTT. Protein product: CASSGTSTDTQYF.

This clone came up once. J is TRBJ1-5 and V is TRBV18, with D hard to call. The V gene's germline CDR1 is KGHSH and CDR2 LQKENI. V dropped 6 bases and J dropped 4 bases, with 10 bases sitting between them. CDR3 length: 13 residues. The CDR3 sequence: CASSPHSNQPQHF. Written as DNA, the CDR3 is TGTGCCAGCTCCCCCCACTCGAATCAGCCCCAGCATTTT. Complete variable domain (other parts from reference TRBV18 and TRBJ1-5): NAGVMQNPRHLVRRRGQEARLRCSPMKGHSHVYWYRQLPEEGLKFMVYLQKENIIDESGMPKERFSAEFPKEGPSILRIQQVVRGDSAAYFCASSPHSNQPQHFGDGTRLSIL.

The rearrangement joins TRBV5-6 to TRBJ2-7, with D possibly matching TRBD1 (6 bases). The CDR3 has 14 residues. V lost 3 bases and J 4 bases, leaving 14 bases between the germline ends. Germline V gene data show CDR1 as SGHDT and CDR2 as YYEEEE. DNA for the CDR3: TGTGCCAGCAGCTCGCCGGGACAACCATACGAGCAGTACTTC. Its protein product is CASSSPGQPYEQYF.

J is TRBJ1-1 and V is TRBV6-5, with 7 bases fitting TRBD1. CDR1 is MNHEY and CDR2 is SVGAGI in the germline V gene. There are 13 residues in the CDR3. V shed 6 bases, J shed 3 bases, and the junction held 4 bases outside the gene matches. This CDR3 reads CASRRTGDTEAFF. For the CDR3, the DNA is TGTGCCAGCAGAAGAACAGGGGACACTGAAGCTTTCTTT.

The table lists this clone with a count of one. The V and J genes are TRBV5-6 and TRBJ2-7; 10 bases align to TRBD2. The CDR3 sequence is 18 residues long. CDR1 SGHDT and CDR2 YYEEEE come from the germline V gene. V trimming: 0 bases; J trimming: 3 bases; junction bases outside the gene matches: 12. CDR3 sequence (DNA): TGTGCCAGCAGCTTGGCCGGCAGGGTAACTAGCGGGGACTACGAGCAGTACTTC. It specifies CASSLAGRVTSGDYEQYF.

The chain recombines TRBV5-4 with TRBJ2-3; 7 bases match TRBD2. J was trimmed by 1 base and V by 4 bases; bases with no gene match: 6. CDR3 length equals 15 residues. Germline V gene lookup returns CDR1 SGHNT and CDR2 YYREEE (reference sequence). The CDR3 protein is CASSPAGTGTDTQYF. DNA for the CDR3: TGTGCCAGCAGCCCAGCGGGGACCGGCACAGATACGCAGTATTTT.

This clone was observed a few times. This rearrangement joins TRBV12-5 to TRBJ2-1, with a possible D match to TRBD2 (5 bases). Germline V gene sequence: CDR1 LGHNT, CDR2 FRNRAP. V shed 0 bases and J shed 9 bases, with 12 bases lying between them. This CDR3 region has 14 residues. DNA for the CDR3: TGTGCTAGTGGTTTGGTTTCTAGCTGGGGTGAGCAGTTCTTC. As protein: CASGLVSSWGEQFF.

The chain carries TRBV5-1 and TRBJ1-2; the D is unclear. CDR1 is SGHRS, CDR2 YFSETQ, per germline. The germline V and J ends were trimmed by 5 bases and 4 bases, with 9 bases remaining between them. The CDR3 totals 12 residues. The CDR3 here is CASRPDTYGYTF. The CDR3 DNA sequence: TGCGCCAGCAGGCCAGACACCTATGGCTACACCTTC.

CDR3 loop: CAWSVSGVGEKLFF. CDR3 sequence (DNA): TGTGCCTGGAGTGTAAGCGGGGTAGGAGAAAAACTGTTTTTT. The V and J genes are TRBV30 and TRBJ1-4; D is unclear. Per the germline V gene, CDR1 is GTSNPN and CDR2 is SVGIG (reference sequence). This CDR3 region has 14 residues. The V gene lost 0 bases and the J gene lost 8 bases, with 13 bases spanning the gap.

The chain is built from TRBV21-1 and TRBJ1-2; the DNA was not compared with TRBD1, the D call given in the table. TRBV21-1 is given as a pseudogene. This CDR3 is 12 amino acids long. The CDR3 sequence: CARSRTGYGYTF. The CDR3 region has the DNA TGTGCCCGCAGCCGGACAGGGTATGGCTACACCTTC.

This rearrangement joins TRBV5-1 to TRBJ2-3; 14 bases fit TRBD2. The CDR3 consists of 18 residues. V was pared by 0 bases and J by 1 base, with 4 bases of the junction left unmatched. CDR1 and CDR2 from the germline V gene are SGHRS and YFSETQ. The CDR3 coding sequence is TGCGCCAGCAGCTTGGGACTAGCGGGAGGGGCCGGCACAGATACGCAGTATTTT. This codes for CASSLGLAGGAGTDTQYF.